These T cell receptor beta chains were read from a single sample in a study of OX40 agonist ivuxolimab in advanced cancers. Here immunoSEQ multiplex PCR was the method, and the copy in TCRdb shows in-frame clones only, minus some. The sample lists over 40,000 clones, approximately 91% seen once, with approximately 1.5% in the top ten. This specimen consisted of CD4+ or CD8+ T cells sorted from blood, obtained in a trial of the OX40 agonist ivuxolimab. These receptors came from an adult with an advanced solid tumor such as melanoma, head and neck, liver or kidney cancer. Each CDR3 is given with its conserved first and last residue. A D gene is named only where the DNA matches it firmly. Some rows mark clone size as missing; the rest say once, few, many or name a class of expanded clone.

cdr3_aa: CASSLGALNSPLHF
j_call: TRBJ1-6
d_call: .
clone_size: .
v_call: TRBV5-1

cdr3_aa: CAWSGGVTDTQYF
j_call: TRBJ2-3
d_call: .
clone_size: .
v_call: TRBV30

cdr3_aa: CASSLLNQPQHF
j_call: TRBJ1-5
d_call: .
clone_size: .
v_call: TRBV7-9

cdr3_aa: CASTPLLNTEAFF
j_call: TRBJ1-1
d_call: .
clone_size: .
v_call: TRBV28

cdr3_aa: CASSQVRQGNSPLHF
j_call: TRBJ1-6
d_call: .
clone_size: once
v_call: TRBV4-2

cdr3_aa: CASSEEGWDTIYF
j_call: TRBJ1-3
d_call: .
clone_size: .
v_call: TRBV2

cdr3_aa: CASSPRGEDNQPQHF
j_call: TRBJ1-5
d_call: .
clone_size: few
v_call: TRBV7-2

cdr3_aa: CASSNGVQYRAQFF
j_call: TRBJ2-1
d_call: .
clone_size: .
v_call: TRBV19

cdr3_aa: CASTNAPNEQFF
j_call: TRBJ2-1
d_call: .
clone_size: .
v_call: TRBV2

cdr3_aa: CASSLNTGELFF
j_call: TRBJ2-2
d_call: .
clone_size: .
v_call: TRBV28

cdr3_aa: CASRRSGYNEQFF
j_call: TRBJ2-1
d_call: .
clone_size: once
v_call: TRBV2

cdr3_aa: CATSRVNSPLHF
j_call: TRBJ1-6
d_call: .
clone_size: .
v_call: TRBV15

cdr3_aa: CAISESGTASGANVLTF
j_call: TRBJ2-6
d_call: TRBD1
clone_size: .
v_call: TRBV10-3

cdr3_aa: CSVESRNYEQYF
j_call: TRBJ2-7
d_call: .
clone_size: .
v_call: TRBV29-1

cdr3_aa: CASSVGTGGNNQPQHF
j_call: TRBJ1-5
d_call: TRBD1
clone_size: .
v_call: TRBV19

cdr3_aa: CASTRGRTGDQPQHF
j_call: TRBJ1-5
d_call: .
clone_size: once
v_call: TRBV6-1

cdr3_aa: CASSFPGLVSEQYF
j_call: TRBJ2-7
d_call: TRBD2
clone_size: .
v_call: TRBV7-2